Each of the 17 T cell receptor beta chains below was sequenced from the same sample in a study of blood T cell repertoires in COVID-19. Clones were read by immunoSEQ multiplex PCR, and TCRdb kept only the in-frame ones, dropping some. The sample contains some 300,000 clones, about 90% of which appear only once. Specimen: peripheral blood. The receptors originated from a woman aged 45 to 65 with COVID-19, enrolled during active disease.

This clone turned up a few times. The chain is built from TRBV7-9 and TRBJ2-2; D ambiguous. Per germline, CDR1 SEHNR and CDR2 FQNEAQ (reference sequence). Trimming removed 1 base at V and 4 bases at J, with 10 bases between. The CDR3 sequence is 15 residues long. Here the CDR3 reads CASSLDPSPTGELFF. As DNA, the CDR3 is TGTGCCAGCAGCTTAGATCCCTCCCCCACCGGGGAGCTGTTTTTT.

The V and J genes are TRBV18 and TRBJ2-7, with D maybe TRBD1 (7 bases). The CDR3 is 15 amino acids. CDR1 is KGHSH, CDR2 LQKENI, per germline. The V end lost 6 bases, the J end lost 0 bases, and 15 bases lay between the germline ends. CDR3 coding DNA: TGTGCCAGCTCGGGGGGACAGCCTCTCTCCTACGAGCAGTACTTC. Translation: CASSGGQPLSYEQYF.

The V gene is TRBV19, the J gene TRBJ2-7; weak D call: TRBD1 (7 bases). The CDR3 length is 15 residues. Germline V gene sequence: CDR1 LNHDA, CDR2 SQIVND (reference sequence). Trimming pared 8 bases from V and 6 bases from J, leaving 23 bases between. CDR3 sequence (DNA): TGTGCCAGTGGAGGGACCGGGACAGCGGCGGGCGAGCAGTACTTC. As protein: CASGGTGTAAGEQYF.

The gene calls are TRBV6-5 and TRBJ2-7, with D possibly matching TRBD1 (5 bases). Germline assignment: CDR1 MNHEY and CDR2 SVGAGI. This CDR3 comprises 14 residues. Trimming shortened V by 3 bases and J by 3 bases, and 12 bases separated the two germline ends. The CDR3 loop is CASSYSQGIYEQYF. The CDR3 region has the DNA TGTGCCAGCAGTTATTCCCAGGGAATCTACGAGCAGTACTTC.

V gene TRBV7-9 combines with J gene TRBJ2-1; D is perhaps TRBD2 (5 bases). CDR3 length equals 19 residues. Trimming removed 2 bases at V and 0 bases at J, with 20 bases between. Germline CDR1 is SEHNR and CDR2 is FQNEAQ (reference sequence). This chain's CDR3 is CASSLRPSLAVPSYNEQFF. The CDR3 coding sequence is TGTGCCAGCAGCTTACGTCCCTCGCTAGCTGTCCCCTCCTACAATGAGCAGTTCTTC.

This chain joins TRBV15 and TRBJ2-1; 9 nucleotides match TRBD2. In germline, CDR1 is LNHNV, CDR2 YYDKDF (reference sequence). The CDR3 runs 17 residues. Trimming at V came to 4 bases and at J to 7 bases, leaving 14 bases not matched to a gene. The CDR3 DNA follows: TGTGCCACCAGCAAGAGAATAGCGGGAGTGGCCCCAAATGAGCAGTTCTTC. Protein product: CATSKRIAGVAPNEQFF.

V and J are TRBV10-3 and TRBJ1-1; TRBD1 agrees at 11 bases. V was pared by 7 bases and J by 4 bases, with 5 bases of the junction left unmatched. Germline-derived CDR1 and CDR2 are ENHRY and SYGVKD. This CDR3 contains 14 residues. The CDR3 coding sequence is TGTGCCATCACTCCCGGGACAGGGGGCACTGAAGCTTTCTTT. Its protein product is CAITPGTGGTEAFF.

This sequence joins TRBV5-1 and TRBJ1-1, with 10 bases identical to TRBD1. Losses at the gene ends were 0 bases for V and 9 bases for J; bases not matched to a gene: 2. Germline assignment: CDR1 SGHRS and CDR2 YFSETQ. The length of the CDR3 is 13 residues. The CDR3 protein is CASSLGDRGKAFF. In DNA, the CDR3 is TGCGCCAGCAGCTTGGGGGACAGGGGAAAAGCTTTCTTT.

The V gene is TRBV18, the J gene TRBJ1-6; a weak D match, TRBD1 (5 bases). The V and J ends lost 3 bases and 7 bases respectively, with 10 bases between them. The CDR3 is 14 residues long. Germline lookup yields CDR1 KGHSH and CDR2 LQKENI. The CDR3 DNA reads as TGTGCCAGCTCACCCTACGGGGGGAATTCACCCCTCCACTTT. Its protein product is CASSPYGGNSPLHF.

This chain connects TRBV29-1 to TRBJ2-1; 8 bases align to TRBD2. J gave up 9 bases and V 4 bases, and 11 bases lay outside the gene matches. Germline CDR1 SQVTM, CDR2 ANQGSEA. The CDR3 has 14 residues. The CDR3 DNA sequence: TGCAGCGTTGCCTCCTCAGCGGGAGCGGTTGAGCAGTTCTTC. Protein product: CSVASSAGAVEQFF.

The V and J genes are TRBV3-1 (or the pseudogene TRBV3-2) and TRBJ1-1; maybe TRBD1 (5 bases). Germline CDR1 reads LGHDT; CDR2 reads YNNKEL (reference sequence). There are 17 residues in the CDR3. Trimming cost V 4 bases and J 1 base, with 19 bases left between them. The CDR3 region has the DNA TGTGCCAGCAGCCCCCTAAGTCCGACAGTCCCGAACACTGAAGCTTTCTTT. The encoded protein is CASSPLSPTVPNTEAFF.

The chain employs TRBV6-2 or TRBV6-3 and TRBJ1-1, with D perhaps matching TRBD1 (6 bases). The CDR3 totals 15 residues. Germline V lookup: CDR1 MNHEY, CDR2 SVGEGT. Deletions cut 4 bases from V and 1 base from J, with 13 bases between. As DNA, the CDR3 is TGTGCCAGCAGTTGGGGGGGGGCTGGGAACACTGAAGCTTTCTTT. It translates to CASSWGGAGNTEAFF.

This rearrangement joins TRBV11-2 to TRBJ2-1; 11 bases are a match to TRBD2. With V trimmed by 5 bases and J by 8 bases, 14 bases remained unmatched. The CDR3 spans 17 residues. Germline-derived CDR1 and CDR2 are SGHAT and FQNNGV. The CDR3 DNA reads as TGTGCCAGCAGCCGCCCCGGGGGTAGCGGGAGGGCCGATGAGCAGTTCTTC. It encodes CASSRPGGSGRADEQFF.

The chain uses TRBV2 and TRBJ2-1, with 10 nucleotides matching TRBD2. Trimming took 5 bases from V and 7 from J; bases not matched to a gene: 8. In germline, CDR1 is SNHLY, CDR2 FYNNEI. The CDR3 has 15 amino acids. In nucleotides, the CDR3 is TGTGCCAGCAGTCCACTAGCGGGACCCTCGAATGAGCAGTTCTTC. This translates into CASSPLAGPSNEQFF.

The V gene is TRBV5-1, the J gene TRBJ2-5, with 10 bases lining up with TRBD1. V was clipped by 0 bases and J by 4 bases; unmatched bases: 6. Germline CDR1 and CDR2: SGHRS and YFSETQ. The CDR3 totals 16 residues. As DNA, the CDR3 is TGCGCCAGCAGCTTGGCCCCGACAGGGGGCGGAGAGACCCAGTACTTC. Translation gives CASSLAPTGGGETQYF.

CDR3 DNA: TGTGCCAGGCTAGCGGGAGGGGATAACACCGGGGAGCTGTTTTTT. Protein product: CARLAGGDNTGELFF. This rearrangement joins TRBV14 to TRBJ2-2; 12 nucleotides align to TRBD2. The CDR3 sequence is 15 residues long. The ends lost 9 bases at V and 2 bases at J; junction bases unmatched: 4. From germline, CDR1 is SGHDN and CDR2 FVKESK. The full variable domain, completed using reference TRBV14 and TRBJ2-2, is EAGVTQFPSHSVIEKGQTVTLRCDPISGHDNLYWYRRVMGKEIKFLLHFVKESKQDESGMPNNRFLAERTGGTYSTLKVQPAELEDSGVYFCARLAGGDNTGELFFGEGSRLTVL.

This clone has only one observation. V and J are TRBV6-2 or TRBV6-3 and TRBJ2-5; tentatively, D is TRBD1 (5 bases). Germline values: CDR1 MNHEY, CDR2 SVGEGT. The CDR3 consists of 16 residues. With 0 bases removed from V and 1 base from J, the gap between germline ends came to 12 bases. The CDR3 coding sequence is TGTGCCAGCAGTTACTCAGCTCCAGGGATCCAAGAGACCCAGTACTTC. Protein: CASSYSAPGIQETQYF.